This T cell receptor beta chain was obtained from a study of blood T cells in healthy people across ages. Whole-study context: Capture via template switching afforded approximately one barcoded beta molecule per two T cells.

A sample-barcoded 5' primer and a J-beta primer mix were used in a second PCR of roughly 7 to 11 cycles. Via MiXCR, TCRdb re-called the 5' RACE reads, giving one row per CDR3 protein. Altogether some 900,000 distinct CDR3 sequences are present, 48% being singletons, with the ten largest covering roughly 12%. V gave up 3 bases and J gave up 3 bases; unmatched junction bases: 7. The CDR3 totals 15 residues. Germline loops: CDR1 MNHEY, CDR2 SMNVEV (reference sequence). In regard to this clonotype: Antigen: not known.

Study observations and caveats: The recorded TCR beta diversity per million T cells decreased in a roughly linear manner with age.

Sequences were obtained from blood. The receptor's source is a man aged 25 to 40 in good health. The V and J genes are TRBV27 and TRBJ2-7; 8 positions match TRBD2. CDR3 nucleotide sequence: TGTGCCAGCAGTTTGGGGAGCGGGAGCGACTACGAGCAGTACTTC. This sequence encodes CASSLGSGSDYEQYF.